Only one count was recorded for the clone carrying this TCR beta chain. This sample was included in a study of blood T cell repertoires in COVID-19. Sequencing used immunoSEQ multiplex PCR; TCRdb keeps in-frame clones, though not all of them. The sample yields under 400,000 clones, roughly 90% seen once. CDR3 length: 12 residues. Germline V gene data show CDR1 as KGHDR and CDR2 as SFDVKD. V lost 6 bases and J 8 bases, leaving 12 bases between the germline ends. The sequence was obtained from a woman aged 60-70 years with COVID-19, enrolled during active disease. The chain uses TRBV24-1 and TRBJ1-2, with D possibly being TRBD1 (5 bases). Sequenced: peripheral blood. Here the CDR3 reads CATSWGDEGYTF. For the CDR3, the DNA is TGTGCCACCAGTTGGGGGGACGAAGGCTACACCTTC.